What follows is one TCR beta chain and its context. The antigen remains unidentified. CDR1 is MNHNS, CDR2 SASEGT, per germline. V lost 6 bases to trimming and J lost 1 base, with 14 bases between them. The CDR3 has 15 residues. This sample is part of a study of cytomegalovirus exposure and HLA in healthy donors. A multiplex PCR was run with 60 Vbeta primers and 13 Jbeta primers. Original analysis: Approximately 12 million of the about 80 million unique TCR beta chains counted in a later analysis were shared. Generated by immunoSEQ multiplex PCR, the TCRdb table keeps only in-frame clones and is missing some. The DNA was the basis for D and trimming; V, J and clone size are from that table. The table records approximately 120,000 clones, under 80% of them present only once. Notes on the study in general: In a later analysis, approximately 15,000 TCR beta sequences were associated with HLA alleles at 0.05 false discovery rate. The study dropped some indistinguishable V segments, TRBV6-2 and TRBV6-3 among them.

Sequencing was done on a sample of PBMCs. This TCR came from an older woman in good health and CMV-seropositive. V and J are TRBV6-1 and TRBJ2-3; D perhaps matches TRBD1 (6 bases). CDR3 sequence: CASRKQGTGTDTQYF. The DNA of the CDR3 is TGTGCCAGCAGGAAACAGGGTACAGGCACAGATACGCAGTATTTT.